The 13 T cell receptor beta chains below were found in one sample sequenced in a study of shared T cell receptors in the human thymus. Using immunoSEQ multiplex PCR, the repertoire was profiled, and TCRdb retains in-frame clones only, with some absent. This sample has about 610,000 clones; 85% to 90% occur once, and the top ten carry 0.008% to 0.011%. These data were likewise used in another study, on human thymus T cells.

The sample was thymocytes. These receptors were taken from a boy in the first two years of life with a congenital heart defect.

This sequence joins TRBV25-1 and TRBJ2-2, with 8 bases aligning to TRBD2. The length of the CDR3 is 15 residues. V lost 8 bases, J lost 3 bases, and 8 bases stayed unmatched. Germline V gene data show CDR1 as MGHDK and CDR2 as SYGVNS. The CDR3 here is CASRQALADTGELFF. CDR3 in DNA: TGTGCCAGCCGGCAGGCACTAGCGGACACCGGGGAGCTGTTTTTT.

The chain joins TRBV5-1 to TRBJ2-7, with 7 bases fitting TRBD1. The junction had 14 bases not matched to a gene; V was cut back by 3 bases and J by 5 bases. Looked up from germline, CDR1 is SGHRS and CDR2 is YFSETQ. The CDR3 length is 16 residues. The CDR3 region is CASSSKMRTGLNEQYF. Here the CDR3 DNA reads TGCGCCAGCAGCTCCAAAATGCGGACAGGTTTGAACGAGCAGTACTTC.

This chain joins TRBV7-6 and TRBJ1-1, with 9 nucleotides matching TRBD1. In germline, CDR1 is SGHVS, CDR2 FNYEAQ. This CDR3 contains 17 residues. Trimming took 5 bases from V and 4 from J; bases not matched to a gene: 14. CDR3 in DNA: TGTGCCAGCAGCCGTAGACCGGGACAGGGCAATAGCACTGAAGCTTTCTTT. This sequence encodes CASSRRPGQGNSTEAFF.

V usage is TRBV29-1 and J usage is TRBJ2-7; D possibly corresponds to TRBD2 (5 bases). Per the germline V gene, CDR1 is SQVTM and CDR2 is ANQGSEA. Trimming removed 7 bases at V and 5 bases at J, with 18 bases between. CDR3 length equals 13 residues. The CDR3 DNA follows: TGCAGCGCGCTCGGAGGTTACTTCCACGAGCAGTACTTC. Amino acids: CSALGGYFHEQYF.

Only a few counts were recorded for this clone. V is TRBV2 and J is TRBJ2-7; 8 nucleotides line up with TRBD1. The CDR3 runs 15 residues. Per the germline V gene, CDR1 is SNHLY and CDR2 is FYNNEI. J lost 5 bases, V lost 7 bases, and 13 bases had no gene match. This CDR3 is CASIRARTGNDEQYF. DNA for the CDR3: TGTGCCAGCATAAGGGCCCGGACAGGGAACGACGAGCAGTACTTC.

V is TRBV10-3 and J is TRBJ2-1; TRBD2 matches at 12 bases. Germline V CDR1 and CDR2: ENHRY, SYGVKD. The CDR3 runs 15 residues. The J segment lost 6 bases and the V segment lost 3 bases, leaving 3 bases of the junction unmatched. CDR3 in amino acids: CAISEGLAGCNEQFF. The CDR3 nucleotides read TGTGCCATCAGTGAAGGACTAGCGGGATGCAATGAGCAGTTCTTC.

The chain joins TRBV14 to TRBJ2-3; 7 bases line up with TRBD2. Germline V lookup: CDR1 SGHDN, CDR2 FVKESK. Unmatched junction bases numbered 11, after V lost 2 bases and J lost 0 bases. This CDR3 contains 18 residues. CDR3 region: CASSQKSGTPLSTDTQYF. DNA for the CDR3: TGTGCCAGCAGCCAAAAGAGCGGGACCCCCCTGAGCACAGATACGCAGTATTTT.

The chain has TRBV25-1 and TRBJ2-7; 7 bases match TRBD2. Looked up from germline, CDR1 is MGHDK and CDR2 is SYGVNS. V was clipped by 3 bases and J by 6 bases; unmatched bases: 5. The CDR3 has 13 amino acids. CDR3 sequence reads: CASSEGEGSEQYF. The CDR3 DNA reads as TGTGCCAGCAGTGAGGGGGAGGGGAGCGAGCAGTACTTC.

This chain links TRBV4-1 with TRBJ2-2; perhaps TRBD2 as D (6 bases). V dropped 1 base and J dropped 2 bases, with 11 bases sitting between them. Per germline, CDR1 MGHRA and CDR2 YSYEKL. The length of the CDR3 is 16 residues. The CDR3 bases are TGCGCCAGCAGCCAAGGCCGCGGGGTTAACACCGGGGAGCTGTTTTTT. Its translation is CASSQGRGVNTGELFF.

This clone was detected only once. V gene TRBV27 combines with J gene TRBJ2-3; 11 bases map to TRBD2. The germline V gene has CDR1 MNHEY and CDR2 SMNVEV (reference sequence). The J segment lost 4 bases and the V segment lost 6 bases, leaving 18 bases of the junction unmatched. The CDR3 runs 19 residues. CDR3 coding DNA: TGTGCCAGCAGCTTAGTGACTAGCGGGATCGCTGGGTCCGCAGATACGCAGTATTTT. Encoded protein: CASSLVTSGIAGSADTQYF.

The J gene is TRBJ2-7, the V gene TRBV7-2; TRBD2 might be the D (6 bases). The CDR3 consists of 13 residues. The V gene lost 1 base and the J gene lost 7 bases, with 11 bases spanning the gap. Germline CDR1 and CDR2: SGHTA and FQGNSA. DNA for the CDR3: TGTGCCAGCAGCTTAGAGGAGGGCCAAGAGCAGTACTTC. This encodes CASSLEEGQEQYF.

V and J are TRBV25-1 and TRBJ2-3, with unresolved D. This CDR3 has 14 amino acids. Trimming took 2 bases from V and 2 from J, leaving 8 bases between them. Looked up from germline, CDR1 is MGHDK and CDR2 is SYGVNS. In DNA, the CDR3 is TGTGCCAGCAGTGAACCCCCTCCCACAGATACGCAGTATTTT. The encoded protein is CASSEPPPTDTQYF.

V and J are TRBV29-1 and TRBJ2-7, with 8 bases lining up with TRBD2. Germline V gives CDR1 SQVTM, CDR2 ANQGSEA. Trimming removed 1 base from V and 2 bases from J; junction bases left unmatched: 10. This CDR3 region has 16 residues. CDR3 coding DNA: TGCAGCGTTGAAGGATACAAGGGACTAGACCCCTACGAGCAGTACTTC. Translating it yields CSVEGYKGLDPYEQYF.